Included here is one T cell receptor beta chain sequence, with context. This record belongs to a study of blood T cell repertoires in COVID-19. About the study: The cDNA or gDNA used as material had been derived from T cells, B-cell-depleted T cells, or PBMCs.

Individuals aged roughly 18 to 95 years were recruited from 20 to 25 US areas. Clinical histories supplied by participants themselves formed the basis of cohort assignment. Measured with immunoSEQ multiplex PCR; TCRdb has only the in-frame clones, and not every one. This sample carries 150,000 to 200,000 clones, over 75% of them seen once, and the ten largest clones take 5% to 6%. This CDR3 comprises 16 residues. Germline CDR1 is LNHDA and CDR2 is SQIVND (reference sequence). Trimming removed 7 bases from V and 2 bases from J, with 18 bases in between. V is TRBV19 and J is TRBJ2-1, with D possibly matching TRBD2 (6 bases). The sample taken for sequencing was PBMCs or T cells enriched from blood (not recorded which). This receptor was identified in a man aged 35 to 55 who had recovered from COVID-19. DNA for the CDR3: TGTGCCAGTAAGGGAGGACTTCCCCCCACCTACAATGAGCAGTTCTTC. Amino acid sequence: CASKGGLPPTYNEQFF.